One sample yielded the 14 T cell receptor beta chains listed below, sequenced in a study of identical twins. One entry per CDR3 protein, called by TCRdb with MiXCR from the 5' RACE reads. The table has a few hundred thousand distinct CDR3 sequences, roughly 9.5% seen once. This same sample was also taken into another study, of yellow fever vaccine responses in identical twins.

The specimen was PBMCs. The receptors derive from a woman aged 18 to 35 in good health.

The chain couples TRBV5-5 to TRBJ1-2; D uncertain. The CDR3 has 14 amino acids. Trimming shortened V by 0 bases and J by 4 bases, and 10 bases separated the two germline ends. CDR1 SGHKS and CDR2 YYEKEE come from the germline V gene (reference sequence). The CDR3 nucleotides read TGTGCCAGCAGCTTGGAGGCGGCTGCCTATGGCTACACCTTC. This gives the protein CASSLEAAAYGYTF.

This chain links TRBV3-1 with TRBJ2-7; D gene ambiguous. Germline V lookup: CDR1 LGHDT, CDR2 YNNKEL (reference sequence). The germline V and J ends were trimmed by 2 bases and 0 bases, with 11 bases remaining between them. The CDR3 extends over 15 amino acids. DNA of the CDR3: TGTGCCAGCAGCCAAAAGGTTAGGAGCTCCTACGAGCAGTACTTC. Translation: CASSQKVRSSYEQYF.

This chain uses TRBV11-2 with TRBJ2-5, with 7 nucleotides matching TRBD2. CDR3 length equals 16 residues. V shed 5 bases, J shed 2 bases, and the junction held 11 bases outside the gene matches. Per germline, CDR1 SGHAT and CDR2 FQNNGV. In nucleotides, the CDR3 is TGTGCCAGCAGCGGCGCTAGCGGAACGCCTCAAGAGACCCAGTACTTC. Translation: CASSGASGTPQETQYF.

This clonotype has at least ten counts. At one end the junction does not follow the germline gene, possibly because of a read error. The chain is built from TRBV5-1 and TRBJ2-3; D not certain. Looked up from germline, CDR1 is SGHRS and CDR2 is YFSETQ. This CDR3 is 15 amino acids long. The DNA for the CDR3 is TGTGCCAGCAGCTTGGTGGGCGCTAGCACAGATACGCAGTATTTT. Translated: CASSLVGASTDTQYF.

CDR3 sequence reads: CASSLKEGWNTEAFF. CDR3 coding DNA: TGTGCCAGCAGCTTGAAGGAGGGGTGGAACACTGAAGCTTTCTTT. The gene calls are TRBV7-8 and TRBJ1-1; the D gene is possibly TRBD1 (5 bases). V was cut by 3 bases and J by 1 base, with 12 bases left in between. Germline V gene sequence: CDR1 SGHVS, CDR2 FQNEAQ. The CDR3 length is 15 residues.

A note on this clonotype: A single base separates this from a much larger clone, so it may be a read error. The CDR3 DNA reads as TGTTCCAGCAGGAGACAGGGGAGCTTCAAAGAGACCCAGTACTTC. Its protein is CSSRRQGSFKETQYF. J is TRBJ2-5 and V is TRBV12-3 or TRBV12-4, with TRBD1 identical over 8 bases. The CDR3 totals 15 residues.

This clonotype was detected a few times. The V gene is TRBV20-1, the J gene TRBJ2-3, with D uncertain. The CDR3 length is 16 residues. V dropped 0 bases and J dropped 2 bases, with 15 bases sitting between them. The germline V gene has CDR1 DFQATT and CDR2 SNEGSKA (reference sequence). The CDR3 DNA reads TGCAGTGCTAGAGAAAGTACACCTGTCCCCACAGATACGCAGTATTTT. Translating gives CSARESTPVPTDTQYF.

The chain joins TRBV2 to TRBJ2-5, with D tentatively TRBD1 (5 bases). This CDR3 region has 12 residues. Looked up from germline, CDR1 is SNHLY and CDR2 is FYNNEI. V shed 8 bases and J shed 0 bases, with 7 bases lying between them. DNA for the CDR3: TGTGCCAGCTACAGGTACCAAGAGACCCAGTACTTC. Protein: CASYRYQETQYF. The full variable domain, its missing parts supplied by reference TRBV2 and TRBJ2-5, is EPEVTQTPSHQVTQMGQEVILRCVPISNHLYFYWYRQILGQKVEFLVSFYNNEISEKSEIFDDQFSVERPDGSNFTLKIRSTKLEDSAMYFCASYRYQETQYFGPGTRLLVL.

This clonotype was seen many times. The V and J genes are TRBV18 and TRBJ2-1; D is uncertain. The germline V gene has CDR1 KGHSH and CDR2 LQKENI. The germline V and J ends were trimmed by 3 bases and 0 bases, with 6 bases remaining between them. The CDR3 sequence is 14 residues long. The DNA of the CDR3 is TGTGCCAGCTCACCCGCGGCCTCCTACAATGAGCAGTTCTTC. Translated, it gives CASSPAASYNEQFF.

The sample holds one count of this clonotype. The V and J genes are TRBV11-3 and TRBJ2-7; tentatively, D is TRBD2 (7 bases). The CDR3 extends over 14 amino acids. The germline V and J ends were trimmed by 3 bases and 5 bases, with 14 bases remaining between them. CDR1 SGHNT and CDR2 YENEEA come from the germline V gene. CDR3 sequence (DNA): TGTGCCAGCAGCTTCTCGGGGGGCCTCAACGAGCAGTACTTC. This codes for CASSFSGGLNEQYF.

This CDR3 reads CASTNLEAYNEQFF. In DNA, the CDR3 is TGTGCCAGCACGAACCTGGAGGCCTACAATGAGCAGTTCTTC. The chain is built from TRBV6-2 or TRBV6-3 and TRBJ2-1, with a tentative D call TRBD2 (5 bases). Looked up from germline, CDR1 is MNHEY and CDR2 is SVGEGT. CDR3 size: 14 residues. Trimming cost V 7 bases and J 2 bases, with 12 bases left between them.

This clonotype has a handful of counts. The V gene is TRBV6-5, the J gene TRBJ2-3; either TRBD1 or TRBD2 may fit D (5 bases each). V was pared by 2 bases and J by 4 bases, with 16 bases between. CDR1 and CDR2 (germline): MNHEY, SVGAGI. The CDR3 spans 16 residues. The CDR3 DNA follows: TGTGCCAGCAGTTACGCCGGGACCATTTCCCCAGATACGCAGTATTTT. Translated: CASSYAGTISPDTQYF.

This clonotype was seen more than once but under ten times. The chain is built from TRBV5-1 and TRBJ2-1; 7 bases fit TRBD2. CDR3 length: 17 amino acids. J lost 6 bases, V lost 0 bases, and 12 bases had no gene match. The V gene's germline CDR1 is SGHRS and CDR2 YFSETQ. CDR3 region: CASSLVKVGSGGNEQFF. As DNA, the CDR3 is TGCGCCAGCAGCTTGGTAAAGGTCGGGTCGGGGGGCAATGAGCAGTTCTTC.

This clonotype appeared once. The J gene is TRBJ2-1, the V gene TRBV5-5; D is perhaps TRBD1 or TRBD2 (5 bases each). The CDR3 consists of 16 residues. V was trimmed by 1 base and J by 1 base, leaving 12 bases between them. CDR1 is SGHKS and CDR2 is YYEKEE in the germline V gene (reference sequence). CDR3: CASSLIGALSYNEQFF. The CDR3 nucleotides read TGTGCCAGCAGCTTGATCGGGGCCTTATCCTACAATGAGCAGTTCTTC.